Given below is one T cell receptor beta chain in context. The sample comes from a study of T cells expressing NK-cell markers. The V gene's germline CDR1 is SNHLY and CDR2 FYNNEI. The CDR3 is made up of 14 amino acids. TCRdb reprocessed the 5' RACE reads and keeps a single row for each CDR3 protein, giving no DNA. In all, the sample yields roughly 450,000 distinct CDR3 sequences. This chain uses TRBV2 with TRBJ2-3; TCRdb's D call of TRBD2 is untestable without DNA. The clonotype originates from a woman aged 45 to 65 in good health. Material: blood T cells: a sorted CD56 or NKG2C T cell subset, CD4+ or CD8+ T cells, or bulk PBMC T cells (not recorded which). CDR3 protein: CASQLAGGEDTQYF.